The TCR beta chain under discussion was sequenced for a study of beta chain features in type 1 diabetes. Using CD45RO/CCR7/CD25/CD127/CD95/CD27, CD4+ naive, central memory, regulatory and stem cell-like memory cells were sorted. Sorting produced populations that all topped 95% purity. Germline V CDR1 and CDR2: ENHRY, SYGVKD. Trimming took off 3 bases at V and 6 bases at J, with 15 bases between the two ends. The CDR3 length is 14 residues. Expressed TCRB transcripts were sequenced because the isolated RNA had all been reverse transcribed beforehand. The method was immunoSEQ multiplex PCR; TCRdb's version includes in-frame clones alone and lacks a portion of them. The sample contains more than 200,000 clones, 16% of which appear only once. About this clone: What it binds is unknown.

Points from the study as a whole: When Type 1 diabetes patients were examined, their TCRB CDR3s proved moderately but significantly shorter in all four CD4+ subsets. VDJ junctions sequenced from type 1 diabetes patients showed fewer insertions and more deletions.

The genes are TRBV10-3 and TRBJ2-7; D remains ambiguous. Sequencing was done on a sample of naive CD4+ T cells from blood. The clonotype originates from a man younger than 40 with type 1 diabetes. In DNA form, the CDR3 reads TGTGCCATCAGTGACCGCCCTCATCCCGGCGAGCAGTACTTC. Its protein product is CAISDRPHPGEQYF.